What follows describes a single TCR beta chain. Its antigen target is currently unknown. Base qualities are missing; no much larger clone stands one base away. This sample stems from a study of T cells in tuberculosis (dated by TCRdb to 2017 to 2018). About the investigation overall: To characterize T cells specific for the mycobacterial lipid antigen glucose monomycolate (GMM), the study used CD1B tetramers together with high-throughput TCR immunosequencing. With over nine people per group, a South African clinical cohort compared IGRA-negative adolescents, IGRA-positive adolescents with latent tuberculosis, and adults with active tuberculosis. PBMC from active tuberculosis patients were archived either before standard anti-tuberculosis treatment began or within 7 days of the start of that treatment. On the study overall, not on this receptor specifically: Active tuberculosis TCR-alpha repertoires showed smaller mean NN-distances to GMM-specific TCRs than IGRA-negative controls, suggesting clonal expansion of these TCRs. A classifier using the diverse GMM-specific repertoire reached about 90% accuracy (AUROC under 0.95), compared with about 63% accuracy using GEM motif frequencies. The smaller NN-distances in active tuberculosis patients were driven in part by shorter CDR3-alpha lengths, while the difference seen for TCR-beta was not statistically significant. Clinical samples were selected based on the availability of cryopreserved specimens, with adults included as active tuberculosis cases and adolescents included as controls.

The CDR3 measures 17 amino acids from cysteine to phenylalanine. The only DNA kept is the CDR3, 51 bases in frame from the first base. According to the germline V gene, CDR1 reads ENHRY and CDR2 reads SYGVKD. V loses 3 bases of germline sequence and J loses 2 bases, and the interval between the two ends is 16 bases. The immunoSEQ multiplex PCR assay was used to generate TCR libraries, with TCR-beta and/or TCR-alpha/delta assays applied to each sample. Amplified TCR libraries were sequenced on the Illumina high-throughput platform. Regarding the original processing steps: Clustering and dimensionality reduction were performed using pairwise TCRdist distances among GMM-specific receptors from ex vivo sorted or in vitro expanded T cells. Each clinical repertoire received a mean NN-distance score, defined as the average TCRdist to the nearest 10% of tetramer-positive reference sequences. GEM TCR motif frequency was calculated as the fraction of unique TCRs that matched known GEM sequences by V/J usage and CDR3 length. Linear discriminant analysis with leave-one-out cross-validation, implemented in scikit-learn, was used to classify active tuberculosis. TCRdb holds this immuneACCESS table with in-frame rearrangements only. Some clones are missing; in checked studies, unresolved V genes explain under half, and the rest has no known cause. Clone size and V and J calls were adopted from that table, with D and trimming inferred from the DNA. For this sample there are roughly 34,000 clones; about 84% appear just once. The ten largest clonotypes hold 4.5% to 6.5% of the sample.

The time point tag for this specimen amounts to: new active TB diagnosis, blood taken before or within 7 days of starting treatment. Patients with active tuberculosis were defined as newly diagnosed, HIV-seronegative South African adults aged 18 years or older. Confirmation of active tuberculosis came from positive sputum smear microscopy and/or a positive M. tuberculosis culture. Immunosequencing was performed on unsorted cryopreserved PBMC and covered about 100,000 T cells per clinical donor on average. The receptor was isolated from an adult with tuberculosis. Recombination linked TRBV10-3 to TRBJ1-4, with TRBD1 perhaps the D gene, on 5 matching bases. The sequenced sample was PBMCs, obtained at tuberculosis diagnosis. Read as DNA, the sequence is TGTGCCATCAGTGATTTTGGGGGGATGAAGACTAATGAAAAACTGTTTTTT. Translated, this gives CAISDFGGMKTNEKLFF.